The 20 T cell receptor beta chains below come from one sample, sequenced in a study of T cell changes during pregnancy in multiple sclerosis. Generated by immunoSEQ multiplex PCR, the TCRdb table keeps only in-frame clones and is missing some. The table lists around 83,000 clones, around 90% of them singletons. This sample comprised CD4+ T cells from peripheral blood mononuclear cells, obtained in the second trimester of pregnancy. These receptors were collected from a female donor with multiple sclerosis, enrolled in a pregnancy study.

The V call is TRBV19, the J call TRBJ2-3, with 13 nucleotides matching TRBD2. Germline CDR1 LNHDA, CDR2 SQIVND (reference sequence). The V and J ends lost 5 bases and 7 bases, in that order; junction bases with no gene match: 3. The CDR3 consists of 14 residues. This CDR3 reads CASSVTSGRNTQYF. The CDR3, as DNA: TGTGCCAGTAGTGTGACTAGCGGGAGGAATACGCAGTATTTT.

The rearrangement links TRBV5-4 to TRBJ1-1; possibly TRBD1 for D (6 bases). The V end was cut by 3 bases, the J end by 1 base, with 10 bases between. This CDR3 region has 14 residues. Germline V lookup: CDR1 SGHNT, CDR2 YYREEE (reference sequence). CDR3 bases: TGTGCCAGCAGCTCCCGGGGACAGAACACTGAAGCTTTCTTT. This gives the protein CASSSRGQNTEAFF. The variable domain in full, completed from reference TRBV5-4 and TRBJ1-1, reads ETGVTQSPTHLIKTRGQQVTLRCSSQSGHNTVSWYQQALGQGPQFIFQYYREEENGRGNFPPRFSGLQFPNYSSELNVNALELDDSALYLCASSSRGQNTEAFFGQGTRLTVV.

This clone was detected only once. The V call is TRBV11-2, the J call TRBJ2-5; no clear D gene. The V gene lost 1 base and the J gene lost 3 bases, with 6 bases spanning the gap. Germline CDR1 reads SGHAT; CDR2 reads FQNNGV. The CDR3 is made up of 13 amino acids. The CDR3 sequence: CASSLGHEETQYF. CDR3 nucleotide sequence: TGTGCCAGCAGCTTAGGGCATGAAGAGACCCAGTACTTC.

The chain carries TRBV19 and TRBJ2-2; a possible D gene is TRBD2 (5 bases). CDR1 LNHDA and CDR2 SQIVND come from the germline V gene (reference sequence). The CDR3 contains 14 residues. The V and J ends lost 1 base and 6 bases respectively, with 9 bases between them. The DNA for the CDR3 is TGTGCCAGTAGTATAGTGTCTAGCTCCGGGGAGCTGTTTTTT. This gives the protein CASSIVSSSGELFF. The whole variable domain, filled in from reference TRBV19 and TRBJ2-2, reads DGGITQSPKYLFRKEGQNVTLSCEQNLNHDAMYWYRQDPGQGLRLIYYSQIVNDFQKGDIAEGYSVSREKKESFPLTVTSAQKNPTAFYLCASSIVSSSGELFFGEGSRLTVL.

This chain links TRBV5-6 with TRBJ1-4; possible D gene TRBD1, 5 bases. This CDR3 contains 16 residues. The V gene's germline CDR1 is SGHDT and CDR2 YYEEEE. V dropped 4 bases and J dropped 7 bases, with 20 bases sitting between them. CDR3 nucleotide sequence: TGTGCCAGCAGCCGAATTCTCGGGGGAGTTGGTGAAAAACTGTTTTTT. Its translation: CASSRILGGVGEKLFF.

The chain carries TRBV5-4 and TRBJ2-3; 10 bases align to TRBD2. Trimming removed 2 bases from V and 2 bases from J; junction bases left unmatched: 5. Germline V lookup: CDR1 SGHNT, CDR2 YYREEE (reference sequence). This CDR3 is 16 amino acids long. The CDR3 here is CASSLYSGGPTDTQYF. In nucleotides, the CDR3 is TGTGCCAGCAGCTTATATAGCGGGGGGCCCACAGATACGCAGTATTTT.

The CDR3 DNA sequence: TGCGCCAGCAGCACAAAGACAGGGGAGGGAGAGACCCAGTACTTC. Protein: CASSTKTGEGETQYF. J is TRBJ2-5 and V is TRBV5-1, with TRBD1 as a possible D gene (8 bases). Per germline, CDR1 SGHRS and CDR2 YFSETQ. V was pared by 4 bases and J by 4 bases, with 17 bases between. This CDR3 comprises 15 residues.

The V and J genes are TRBV5-1 and TRBJ2-6; 8 bases match TRBD2. Germline CDR1 reads SGHRS; CDR2 reads YFSETQ. The CDR3 is 16 amino acids. V shed 3 bases and J 2 bases; nucleotides not matched to a gene: 4. CDR3 sequence: CASSWGSGTGANVLTF. CDR3 coding DNA: TGCGCCAGCAGCTGGGGTAGCGGGACTGGGGCCAACGTCCTGACTTTC.

This clone was picked up a small number of times. This rearrangement joins TRBV11-2 to TRBJ1-5; no clear D gene. CDR3 size: 14 residues. V was cut by 3 bases and J by 0 bases, with 6 bases left in between. Per germline, CDR1 SGHAT and CDR2 FQNNGV. The CDR3 loop is CASSLGSSNQPQHF. In DNA, the CDR3 is TGTGCCAGCAGCTTGGGGAGTAGCAATCAGCCCCAGCATTTT. The full variable domain, its missing parts supplied by reference TRBV11-2 and TRBJ1-5, is EAGVAQSPRYKIIEKRQSVAFWCNPISGHATLYWYQQILGQGPKLLIQFQNNGVVDDSQLPKDRFSAERLKGVDSTLKIQPAKLEDSAVYLCASSLGSSNQPQHFGDGTRLSIL.

The chain couples TRBV5-1 to TRBJ2-3; perhaps TRBD2 as D (6 bases). The germline gives CDR1 SGHRS, CDR2 YFSETQ. Trimming removed 1 base at V and 8 bases at J, with 14 bases between. CDR3 length equals 14 residues. CDR3 DNA: TGCGCCAGCAGCTTGTCTAGCGCCCAAGGTACGCAGTATTTT. Encoded protein: CASSLSSAQGTQYF.

V and J are TRBV9 and TRBJ2-4; D perhaps matches TRBD1 (6 bases). With 0 bases removed from V and 6 bases from J, the gap between germline ends came to 10 bases. The germline gives CDR1 SGDLS, CDR2 YYNGEE. This CDR3 spans 14 amino acids. The CDR3 spells CASSVGTGSNIQYF. CDR3 nucleotide sequence: TGTGCCAGCAGCGTAGGAACAGGGTCAAACATTCAGTACTTC.

The V gene is TRBV28, the J gene TRBJ1-2; D gene ambiguous. Between the trimmed V and J ends, which lost 2 bases and 7 bases, there was a span of 8 bases. The CDR3 loop spans 12 amino acids. The germline V gene has CDR1 MDHEN and CDR2 SYDVKM. Here the CDR3 DNA reads TGTGCCAGCAGTTTAAGCACGTCTGGCTACACCTTC. Translating it yields CASSLSTSGYTF.

This clone was observed a handful of times. The rearrangement joins TRBV28 to TRBJ1-2; TRBD1 is a possible D gene (5 bases). The CDR3 runs to 13 residues. The germline V and J ends were trimmed by 8 bases and 4 bases, with 14 bases remaining between them. Germline V gene sequence: CDR1 MDHEN, CDR2 SYDVKM. The CDR3 DNA follows: TGTGCCAGCGGGATGCAGGGTGGCTATGGCTACACCTTC. This translates into CASGMQGGYGYTF.

The rearrangement joins TRBV6-6 to TRBJ1-3; D unclear. V was clipped by 3 bases and J by 0 bases, with 3 bases between them. Looked up from germline, CDR1 is MNHNY and CDR2 is SVGAGI (reference sequence). The CDR3 loop spans 13 amino acids. CDR3 coding DNA: TGTGCCAGCAGTTATCTCTCTGGAAACACCATATATTTT. It encodes CASSYLSGNTIYF.

The CDR3 here is CASSFLPTGSISSYEQYF. The CDR3 nucleotides are TGCGCCAGCAGCTTCCTACCCACAGGGTCTATTTCGTCCTACGAGCAGTACTTC. The V call is TRBV5-1, the J call TRBJ2-7; D possibly corresponds to TRBD1 (6 bases). This CDR3 has 18 residues. V shed 2 bases and J shed 1 base, with 22 bases lying between them. Germline V gene lookup returns CDR1 SGHRS and CDR2 YFSETQ.

The rearrangement links TRBV5-1 to TRBJ2-3; D is possibly TRBD1 (5 bases). This CDR3 region has 13 residues. Trimming pared 1 base from V and 4 bases from J, leaving 7 bases between. Germline V gene data show CDR1 as SGHRS and CDR2 as YFSETQ. CDR3 region: CASSLQGADTQYF. The CDR3 bases are TGCGCCAGCAGCTTGCAGGGTGCAGATACGCAGTATTTT.

This clone appeared a few times. The rearrangement links TRBV9 to TRBJ1-3, with D perhaps TRBD1 (5 bases). Trimming removed 4 bases from V and 0 bases from J, with 11 bases in between. The CDR3 covers 15 residues. Germline V gives CDR1 SGDLS, CDR2 YYNGEE. The CDR3 sequence: CASSSTGGSGNTIYF. For the CDR3, the DNA is TGTGCCAGCAGCTCTACGGGGGGCTCTGGAAACACCATATATTTT. Combining the CDR3 with reference TRBV9 and TRBJ1-3 gives the whole variable domain DSGVTQTPKHLITATGQRVTLRCSPRSGDLSVYWYQQSLDQGLQFLIQYYNGEERAKGNILERFSAQQFPDLHSELNLSSLELGDSALYFCASSSTGGSGNTIYFGEGSWLTVV.

The chain carries TRBV10-3 and TRBJ1-1; no firm D call. CDR1 and CDR2 (germline): ENHRY, SYGVKD. V lost 10 bases and J 0 bases, leaving 12 bases between the germline ends. This CDR3 comprises 13 residues. Here the CDR3 reads CATLYGMNTEAFF. Written as DNA, the CDR3 is TGTGCCACTCTTTACGGGATGAACACTGAAGCTTTCTTT.

The V and J genes are TRBV10-3 and TRBJ1-4; maybe TRBD1 (5 bases). The CDR3 has 13 amino acids. V gave up 3 bases and J gave up 8 bases, with 10 bases separating them. CDR1 is ENHRY, CDR2 SYGVKD, per germline. The CDR3 region is CAISDRGEEKLFF. DNA of the CDR3: TGTGCCATCAGTGATCGGGGGGAGGAAAAACTGTTTTTT.

The chain's CDR3 is CASSLVGGANEQYF. The CDR3 region has the DNA TGTGCCAGCAGTTTAGTTGGGGGGGCCAACGAGCAGTACTTC. This chain uses TRBV28 with TRBJ2-7; the D gene is possibly TRBD2 (7 bases). Germline V gives CDR1 MDHEN, CDR2 SYDVKM. V gave up 2 bases and J gave up 5 bases, with 13 bases separating them. CDR3 size: 14 residues.